This T cell receptor beta chain stems from a study of beta chain features in type 1 diabetes. The wider study: When patients were set against healthy donors, age, gender and cell yields were similar.

cDNA synthesis used the whole RNA isolate, giving expressed TCRB sequences. Some clones are missing from TCRdb's copy, which holds only in-frame ones; the method was immunoSEQ multiplex PCR. This sample has hundreds of thousands of clones, with around 15% found just once. Points from the study as a whole: More deletions and fewer insertions at VDJ junctions were seen in type 1 diabetes patients. For Type 1 diabetes patients, all four CD4+ subsets carried TCRB CDR3s that were moderately but significantly shorter.

This clone has only a few counts. Its specificity is not known. The CDR3 is 14 amino acids. CDR1 and CDR2 (germline): LNHDA, SQIVND (reference sequence). Trimming left V 6 bases short and J 3 bases short, with 12 bases between. It was one heparinised blood draw, averaging around 110 mL, that each donor gave. Sorting produced populations that all topped 95% purity. This TCR was sampled from a man younger than 35 with type 1 diabetes. The J gene is TRBJ2-4, the V gene TRBV19; D may be TRBD1 (6 bases). Sequencing was done on a sample of naive CD4+ T cells from blood. This CDR3 reads CASRTTGGKNIQYF. The CDR3 DNA reads TGTGCCAGTAGAACGACAGGAGGCAAAAACATTCAGTACTTC.